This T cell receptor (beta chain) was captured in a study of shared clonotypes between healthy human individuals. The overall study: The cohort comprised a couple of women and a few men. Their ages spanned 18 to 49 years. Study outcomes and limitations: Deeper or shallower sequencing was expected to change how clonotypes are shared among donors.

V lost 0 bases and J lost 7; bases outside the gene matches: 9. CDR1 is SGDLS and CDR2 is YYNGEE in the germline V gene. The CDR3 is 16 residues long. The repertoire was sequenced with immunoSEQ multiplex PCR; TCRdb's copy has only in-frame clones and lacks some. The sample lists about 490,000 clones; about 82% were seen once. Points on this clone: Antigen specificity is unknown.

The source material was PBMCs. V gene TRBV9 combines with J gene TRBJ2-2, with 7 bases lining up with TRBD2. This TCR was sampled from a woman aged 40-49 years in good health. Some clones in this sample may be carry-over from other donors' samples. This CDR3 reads CASSVGLAALLGELFF. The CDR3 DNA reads TGTGCCAGCAGCGTAGGTCTAGCGGCCCTCCTCGGGGAGCTGTTTTTT.